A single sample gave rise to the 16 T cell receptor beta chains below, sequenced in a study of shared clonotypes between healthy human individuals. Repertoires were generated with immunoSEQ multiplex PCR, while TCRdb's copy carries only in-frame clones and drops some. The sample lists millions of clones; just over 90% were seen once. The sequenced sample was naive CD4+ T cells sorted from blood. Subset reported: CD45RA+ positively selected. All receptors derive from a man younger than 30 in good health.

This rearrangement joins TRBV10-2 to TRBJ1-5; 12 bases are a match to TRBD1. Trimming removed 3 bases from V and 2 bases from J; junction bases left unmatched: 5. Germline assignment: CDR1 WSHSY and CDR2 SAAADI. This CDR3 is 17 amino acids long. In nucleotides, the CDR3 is TGCGCCAGCAGTGACGGGGACAGGGGGCTTGGCAATCAGCCCCAGCATTTT. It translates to CASSDGDRGLGNQPQHF.

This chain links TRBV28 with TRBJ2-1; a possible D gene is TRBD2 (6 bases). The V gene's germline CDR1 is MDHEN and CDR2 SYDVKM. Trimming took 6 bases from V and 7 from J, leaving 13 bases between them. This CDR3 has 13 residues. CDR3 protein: CASSPPGRNEQFF. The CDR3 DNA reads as TGTGCCAGCAGCCCCCCTGGGAGGAATGAGCAGTTCTTC.

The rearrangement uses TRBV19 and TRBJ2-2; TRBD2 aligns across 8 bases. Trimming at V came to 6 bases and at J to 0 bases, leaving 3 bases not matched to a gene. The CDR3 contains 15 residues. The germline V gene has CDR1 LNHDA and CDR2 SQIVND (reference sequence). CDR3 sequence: CASSGSGANTGELFF. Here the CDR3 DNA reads TGTGCCAGTAGCGGTAGCGGGGCGAACACCGGGGAGCTGTTTTTT. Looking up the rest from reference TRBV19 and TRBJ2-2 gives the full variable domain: DGGITQSPKYLFRKEGQNVTLSCEQNLNHDAMYWYRQDPGQGLRLIYYSQIVNDFQKGDIAEGYSVSREKKESFPLTVTSAQKNPTAFYLCASSGSGANTGELFFGEGSRLTVL.

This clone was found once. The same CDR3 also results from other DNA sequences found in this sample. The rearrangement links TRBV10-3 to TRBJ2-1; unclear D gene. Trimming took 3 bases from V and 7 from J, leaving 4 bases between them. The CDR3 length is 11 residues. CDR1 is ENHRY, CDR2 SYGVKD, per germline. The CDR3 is CAISDNNEQFF. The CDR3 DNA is TGTGCCATCAGTGATAATAATGAGCAGTTCTTC.

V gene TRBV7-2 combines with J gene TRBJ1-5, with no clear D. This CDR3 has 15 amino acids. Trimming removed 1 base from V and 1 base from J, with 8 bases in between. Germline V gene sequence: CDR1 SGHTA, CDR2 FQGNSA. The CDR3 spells CASSLEGFSNQPQHF. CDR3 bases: TGTGCCAGCAGCTTAGAAGGGTTCAGCAATCAGCCCCAGCATTTT.

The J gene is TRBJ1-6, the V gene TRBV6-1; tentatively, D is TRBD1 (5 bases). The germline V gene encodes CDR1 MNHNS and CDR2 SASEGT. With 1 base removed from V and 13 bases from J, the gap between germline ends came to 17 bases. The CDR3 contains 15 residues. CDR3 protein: CASSEEPGPLAPLHF. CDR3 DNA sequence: TGTGCCAGCAGTGAAGAGCCAGGGCCGCTCGCCCCCCTCCACTTT.

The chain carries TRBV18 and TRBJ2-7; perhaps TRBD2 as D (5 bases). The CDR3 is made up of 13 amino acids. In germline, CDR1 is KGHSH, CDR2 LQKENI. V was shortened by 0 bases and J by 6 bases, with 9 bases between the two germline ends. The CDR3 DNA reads TGTGCCAGCTCACCACCGGGAGCATCCGAGCAGTACTTC. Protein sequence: CASSPPGASEQYF. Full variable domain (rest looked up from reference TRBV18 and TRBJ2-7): NAGVMQNPRHLVRRRGQEARLRCSPMKGHSHVYWYRQLPEEGLKFMVYLQKENIIDESGMPKERFSAEFPKEGPSILRIQQVVRGDSAAYFCASSPPGASEQYFGPGTRLTVT.

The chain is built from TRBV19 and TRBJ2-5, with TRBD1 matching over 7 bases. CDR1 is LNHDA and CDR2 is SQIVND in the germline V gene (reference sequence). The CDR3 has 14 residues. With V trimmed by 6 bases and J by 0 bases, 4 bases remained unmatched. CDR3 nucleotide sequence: TGTGCCAGTAGCCCCGGGACAGACCAAGAGACCCAGTACTTC. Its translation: CASSPGTDQETQYF.

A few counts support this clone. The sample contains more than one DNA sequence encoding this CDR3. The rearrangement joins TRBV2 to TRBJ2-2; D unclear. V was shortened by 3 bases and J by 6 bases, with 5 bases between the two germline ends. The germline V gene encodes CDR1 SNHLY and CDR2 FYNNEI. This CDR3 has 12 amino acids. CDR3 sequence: CASSDFPGELFF. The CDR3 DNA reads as TGTGCCAGCAGTGATTTTCCCGGGGAGCTGTTTTTT.

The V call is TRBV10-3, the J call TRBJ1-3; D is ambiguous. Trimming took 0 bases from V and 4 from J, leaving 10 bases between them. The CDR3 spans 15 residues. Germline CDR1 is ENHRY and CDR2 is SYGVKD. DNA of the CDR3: TGTGCCATCAGTGAGTCGGCAGGTTCCGGAAACACCATATATTTT. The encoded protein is CAISESAGSGNTIYF.

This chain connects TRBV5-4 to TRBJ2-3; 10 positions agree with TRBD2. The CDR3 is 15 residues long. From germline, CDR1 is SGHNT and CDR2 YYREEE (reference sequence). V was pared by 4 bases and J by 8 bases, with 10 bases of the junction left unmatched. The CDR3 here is CASSPGKIAGGTQYF. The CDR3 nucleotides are TGTGCCAGCAGCCCGGGAAAGATAGCGGGAGGTACGCAGTATTTT.

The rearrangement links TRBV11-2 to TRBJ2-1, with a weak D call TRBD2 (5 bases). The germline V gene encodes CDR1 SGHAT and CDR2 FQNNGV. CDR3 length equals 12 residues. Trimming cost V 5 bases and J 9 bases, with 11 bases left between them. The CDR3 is CASSPSAVEQFF. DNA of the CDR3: TGTGCCAGCAGCCCCTCAGCGGTTGAGCAGTTCTTC.

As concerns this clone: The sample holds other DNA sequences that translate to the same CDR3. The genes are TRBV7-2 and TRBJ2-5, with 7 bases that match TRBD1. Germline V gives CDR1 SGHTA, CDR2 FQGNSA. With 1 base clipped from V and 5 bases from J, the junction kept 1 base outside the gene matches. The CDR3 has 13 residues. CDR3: CASSLVGGETQYF. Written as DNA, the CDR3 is TGTGCCAGCAGCTTAGTAGGGGGCGAGACCCAGTACTTC.

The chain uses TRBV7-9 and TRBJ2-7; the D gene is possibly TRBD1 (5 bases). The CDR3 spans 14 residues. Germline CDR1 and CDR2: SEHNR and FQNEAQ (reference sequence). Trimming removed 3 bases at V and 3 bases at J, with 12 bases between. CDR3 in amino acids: CASSFRGRFYEQYF. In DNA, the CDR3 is TGTGCCAGCAGCTTTAGGGGTCGATTCTACGAGCAGTACTTC.

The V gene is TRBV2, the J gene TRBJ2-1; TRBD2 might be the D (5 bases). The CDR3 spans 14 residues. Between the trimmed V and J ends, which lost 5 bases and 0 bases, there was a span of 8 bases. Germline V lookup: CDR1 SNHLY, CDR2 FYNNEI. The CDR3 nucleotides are TGTGCCAGCAGTACGGGGTTCTCCTACAATGAGCAGTTCTTC. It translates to CASSTGFSYNEQFF.

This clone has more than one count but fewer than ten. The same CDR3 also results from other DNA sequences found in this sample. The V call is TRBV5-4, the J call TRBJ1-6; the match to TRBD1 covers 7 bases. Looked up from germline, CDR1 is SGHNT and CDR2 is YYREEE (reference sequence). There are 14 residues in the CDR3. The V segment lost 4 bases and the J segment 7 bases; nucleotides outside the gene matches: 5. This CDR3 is CASSQTGTNSPLHF. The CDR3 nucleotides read TGTGCCAGCAGCCAGACAGGGACCAATTCACCCCTCCACTTT.